These 7 T cell receptor beta chains were all obtained from the same sample, sequenced in a study of neurological immune-mediated disorders. As for time point: technical triplicate 2. TCRdb fed the 5' RACE reads into MiXCR, producing one record per CDR3 protein. The sample includes under 70,000 distinct CDR3 sequences, 24% of them seen just once. The sequenced sample consisted of PBMCs. The receptors come from a man between 60 and 75 years old with HTLV-1-associated myelopathy (HAM/TSP).

This clonotype came up many times. This chain connects TRBV5-1 to TRBJ2-3; D may be TRBD1 (6 bases). V lost 4 bases and J lost 0, with 12 bases in between. Germline CDR1 reads SGHRS; CDR2 reads YFSETQ. The CDR3 runs to 15 residues. CDR3 bases: TGCGCCAGCAGCCAGGACAGAGCTAGCACAGATACGCAGTATTTT. Amino acid sequence: CASSQDRASTDTQYF.

In its sample, this clonotype was seen a few times. The chain joins TRBV18 to TRBJ1-4; D is possibly TRBD1 (6 bases). The germline V gene has CDR1 KGHSH and CDR2 LQKENI. Trimming cost V 3 bases and J 7 bases, with 18 bases left between them. This CDR3 contains 16 residues. CDR3 sequence reads: CASSPIGSQGGEKLFF. The CDR3 bases are TGTGCCAGCTCACCGATAGGATCCCAAGGGGGTGAAAAACTGTTTTTT. The complete variable domain, with remaining parts taken from reference TRBV18 and TRBJ1-4, reads NAGVMQNPRHLVRRRGQEARLRCSPMKGHSHVYWYRQLPEEGLKFMVYLQKENIIDESGMPKERFSAEFPKEGPSILRIQQVVRGDSAAYFCASSPIGSQGGEKLFFGSGTQLSVL.

This clonotype was found many times. This rearrangement joins TRBV11-2 to TRBJ2-7, with 11 bases that match TRBD1. The CDR3 is made up of 16 amino acids. Per the germline V gene, CDR1 is SGHAT and CDR2 is FQNNGV. V lost 5 bases, J lost 2 bases, and 8 bases stayed unmatched. The CDR3 DNA reads TGTGCCAGCAGCACCCGGACGGGACAGGGGGCCTACGAGCAGTACTTC. The encoded protein is CASSTRTGQGAYEQYF.

V usage is TRBV5-5 and J usage is TRBJ2-5; possible D gene TRBD2, 5 bases. The ends were cut back, 4 bases at V and 7 bases at J, with 29 bases in the middle. Germline loops: CDR1 SGHKS, CDR2 YYEKEE (reference sequence). The CDR3 is 18 amino acids. CDR3 in amino acids: CASSRGIMTELPRGTQYF. CDR3 nucleotides: TGTGCCAGCAGCCGTGGGATCATGACGGAGCTCCCCCGGGGGACCCAGTACTTC.

In this sample, this clonotype turned up many times. This chain links TRBV4-2 with TRBJ1-2; no definite D call. V was cut by 1 base and J by 8 bases, with 11 bases left in between. CDR1 and CDR2 (germline): LGHNA, YNFKEQ. The CDR3 has 13 amino acids. The CDR3 nucleotides are TGTGCCAGCAGCCAAGCATTGGGTGGCGGCTACACCTTC. Translated, it gives CASSQALGGGYTF.

This clonotype was counted ten times or more. The chain carries TRBV6-1 and TRBJ2-6; D possibly uses TRBD1 or TRBD2 (5 bases each). The length of the CDR3 is 15 residues. The V end lost 1 base, the J end lost 2 bases, and 6 bases lay between the germline ends. Germline assignment: CDR1 MNHNS and CDR2 SASEGT. This CDR3 is CASSEGGAGANVLTF. The CDR3 DNA is TGTGCCAGCAGTGAAGGAGGGGCTGGGGCCAACGTCCTGACTTTC.

Ten or more counts support this clonotype. The gene calls are TRBV7-9 and TRBJ2-1, with 7 bases identical to TRBD2. V was pared by 5 bases and J by 6 bases, with 16 bases of the junction left unmatched. Germline CDR1 SEHNR, CDR2 FQNEAQ (reference sequence). There are 17 residues in the CDR3. CDR3 nucleotide sequence: TGTGCCAGCAGCCCACGGCGGGGAGGGAGCACGCTCAATGAGCAGTTCTTC. Translating gives CASSPRRGGSTLNEQFF.